These T cell receptor beta chains were read from a single sample in a study of healthy donors' naive CD4 and CD8 T cells. TCRdb re-called the reads through MiXCR, storing one row per CDR3 protein. The repertoire has about 180,000 distinct CDR3 sequences, 65% to 80% of them found once; the top ten carry roughly 2.4%. The sample consisted of naive CD4+ and CD8+ T cells sorted from blood, pooled from several donors. The source is a pool of human donors in good health; the sample pools cells from several healthy donors. CDR3s include the opening cysteine and the closing phenylalanine or tryptophan. D genes are given only for firm matches. For some rows the clone size is stated as once, few or many, or as a class when expanded; others skip it.

size: -
J: TRBJ2-7
V: TRBV6-5
D: TRBD1
CDR3: CASSQDRGLEQYF
DNA: TGTGCCAGCAGCCAGGACAGGGGATTGGAGCAGTACTTC

size: -
J: TRBJ2-5
V: TRBV7-2
D: TRBD2
CDR3: CASSPWTSGKETQYF
DNA: TGTGCCAGCAGCCCCTGGACTAGCGGGAAAGAGACCCAGTACTTC

size: -
J: TRBJ2-1
V: TRBV4-1
D: -
CDR3: CASSQDNLYNEQFF
DNA: TGCGCCAGCAGCCAAGATAACCTCTACAATGAGCAGTTCTTC

size: -
J: TRBJ2-7
V: TRBV28
D: -
CDR3: CASSFLRSPYEQYF
DNA: TGTGCCAGCAGTTTTTTAAGGAGCCCCTACGAGCAGTACTTC

size: -
J: TRBJ2-7
V: TRBV6-1
D: TRBD2
CDR3: CGVSGDSYEQYF
DNA: TGTGGCGTTAGCGGGGATTCCTACGAGCAGTACTTC

size: -
J: TRBJ2-3
V: TRBV5-1
D: -
CDR3: CASSLGVWNTQYF
DNA: TGCGCCAGCAGCTTGGGGGTTTGGAATACGCAGTATTTT

size: -
J: TRBJ1-3
V: TRBV29-1
D: -
CDR3: CSVETPTSGNTIYF
DNA: TGCAGCGTTGAAACCCCAACCTCTGGAAACACCATATATTTT

size: -
J: TRBJ2-1
V: TRBV6-5
D: -
CDR3: CASTPSGVRGNEQFF
DNA: TGTGCCAGCACCCCGTCAGGAGTAAGGGGCAATGAGCAGTTCTTC

size: -
J: TRBJ2-7
V: TRBV4-3
D: TRBD1
CDR3: CASSQDSWTGIDEQYF
DNA: TGCGCCAGCAGCCAAGATTCCTGGACAGGGATCGACGAGCAGTACTTC

size: few
J: TRBJ2-7
V: TRBV29-1
D: TRBD1
CDR3: CSVEAPGQDSYEQYF
DNA: TGCAGCGTTGAAGCCCCGGGACAGGACTCCTACGAGCAGTACTTC

size: -
J: TRBJ1-1
V: TRBV27
D: TRBD1
CDR3: CASSPDRDTEAFF
DNA: TGTGCCAGCAGTCCCGACAGGGACACTGAAGCTTTCTTT

size: -
J: TRBJ2-7
V: TRBV5-6
D: -
CDR3: CASSLWTSYYEQYF
DNA: TGTGCCAGCAGCTTGTGGACCTCCTACTACGAGCAGTACTTC

size: once
J: TRBJ2-1
V: TRBV5-4
D: -
CDR3: CASSFIGPGDEQFF
DNA: TGTGCCAGCAGCTTTATTGGGCCGGGGGATGAGCAGTTCTTC

size: -
J: TRBJ2-1
V: TRBV6-2/TRBV6-3
D: TRBD1
CDR3: CASSYVEDRPYNEQFF
DNA: TGTGCCAGCAGTTACGTCGAGGACAGGCCTTACAATGAGCAGTTCTTC

size: -
J: TRBJ2-2
V: TRBV4-1
D: -
CDR3: CASSQDTGELFF
DNA: TGCGCCAGCAGCCAAGACACCGGGGAGCTGTTTTTT

size: -
J: TRBJ1-1
V: TRBV27
D: -
CDR3: CASSFNSEAFF
DNA: TGTGCCAGCAGTTTTAACAGTGAAGCTTTCTTT

size: -
J: TRBJ1-5
V: TRBV27
D: -
CDR3: CASSLVGRGNQPQHF
DNA: TGTGCCAGCAGTTTAGTAGGGCGCGGCAATCAGCCCCAGCATTTT

size: -
J: TRBJ1-5
V: TRBV29-1
D: -
CDR3: CSVGLAGNQPQHF
DNA: TGCAGCGTGGGCCTTGCTGGGAATCAGCCCCAGCATTTT

size: few
J: TRBJ2-7
V: TRBV27
D: TRBD1
CDR3: CASSAITRDRGYEQYF
DNA: TGTGCCAGCAGTGCAATAACCCGGGACAGGGGCTACGAGCAGTACTTC

size: -
J: TRBJ2-1
V: TRBV27
D: -
CDR3: CASSFRTVYNEQFF
DNA: TGTGCCAGCAGTTTTAGGACCGTGTACAATGAGCAGTTCTTC